This record covers a single T cell receptor beta chain. What it recognizes is unknown. The data were taken from a study of shared clonotypes between healthy human individuals. Turning to the study itself: For every donor, three CD4 naive, three CD4 memory, two CD8 naive and one CD8 memory plates were used. Regarding the study as a whole: The sharing of 5% to 6.5% of naive CD4 clonotypes was seen across several donors.

V lost 0 bases, J lost 7 bases, and 4 bases lay in between. The germline CDR1 and CDR2 sequences are SGHNT and YYREEE (reference sequence). The CDR3 is 12 residues long. A CD45RA-negative memory subset and a CD45RA+ naive subset were separated from the CD4+ cells. Only in-frame clones appear in the TCRdb table, and some are missing; sequencing was by immunoSEQ multiplex PCR. The top ten clones hold 0.89% of a sample with 1 million to 1.2 million clones, 60% to 85% of them seen once. The genes are TRBV5-4 and TRBJ2-2; D call uncertain. This TCR derives from a man aged 18 to 29 in good health. Some clones in this sample may be carry-over from other donors' samples. Sequencing was carried out using memory CD4+ T cells from PBMCs. This sample's subset: CD45RA-negative fraction. Here the CDR3 reads CASSLVNGELFF. CDR3 sequence (DNA): TGTGCCAGCAGCTTGGTCAACGGGGAGCTGTTTTTT.